The 18 T cell receptor beta chains given below trace back to one sample, sequenced in a study of monozygotic twins with cystic fibrosis. Sequencing used immunoSEQ multiplex PCR; TCRdb keeps in-frame clones, though not all of them. The table lists 20,000 to 30,000 clones, 95% to 98% of them singletons. Sample: blood. Receptors were obtained from a girl between 2 and 10 years old with cystic fibrosis.

This chain connects TRBV18 to TRBJ1-1; a possible D gene is TRBD1 (5 bases). The CDR3 totals 15 residues. CDR1 is KGHSH, CDR2 LQKENI, per germline. V was pared by 6 bases and J by 3 bases, with 17 bases between. In DNA, the CDR3 is TGTGCCAGCTCGCCCTCGGGGGGGGGACACACTGAAGCTTTCTTT. As protein: CASSPSGGGHTEAFF.

This chain links TRBV18 with TRBJ1-2, with TRBD1 as a possible D gene (5 bases). The CDR3 totals 16 residues. The ends were cut back, 1 base at V and 4 bases at J, with 16 bases in the middle. Germline CDR1 is KGHSH and CDR2 is LQKENI. CDR3 sequence: CASSPQEQGTAYGYTF. CDR3 sequence (DNA): TGTGCCAGCTCACCACAAGAACAAGGGACGGCCTATGGCTACACCTTC.

The rearrangement joins TRBV9 to TRBJ1-1; D remains unclear. Germline assignment: CDR1 SGDLS and CDR2 YYNGEE. Trimming took 4 bases from V and 0 from J, leaving 10 bases between them. The CDR3 is 14 residues long. CDR3 nucleotide sequence: TGTGCCAGCAGCCCCGGACGGGTGAACACTGAAGCTTTCTTT. Its protein product is CASSPGRVNTEAFF. The full variable domain, in which reference TRBV9 and TRBJ1-1 provide the parts outside the CDR3, is DSGVTQTPKHLITATGQRVTLRCSPRSGDLSVYWYQQSLDQGLQFLIQYYNGEERAKGNILERFSAQQFPDLHSELNLSSLELGDSALYFCASSPGRVNTEAFFGQGTRLTVV.

The CDR3 region has the DNA TGTGCCAGTAGTATGACGGGAGGTTCCTACGAGCAGTACTTC. The encoded protein is CASSMTGGSYEQYF. The genes are TRBV19 and TRBJ2-7, with TRBD2 identical over 7 bases. CDR1 and CDR2 (germline): LNHDA, SQIVND (reference sequence). The J segment lost 1 base and the V segment lost 3 bases, leaving 3 bases of the junction unmatched. The CDR3 is 14 residues long. The full variable domain, with the rest looked up from reference TRBV19 and TRBJ2-7, is DGGITQSPKYLFRKEGQNVTLSCEQNLNHDAMYWYRQDPGQGLRLIYYSQIVNDFQKGDIAEGYSVSREKKESFPLTVTSAQKNPTAFYLCASSMTGGSYEQYFGPGTRLTVT.

The chain recombines TRBV5-1 with TRBJ1-1; 7 bases match TRBD1. The J segment lost 4 bases and the V segment lost 4 bases, leaving 7 bases of the junction unmatched. The CDR3 sequence is 14 residues long. Germline V gene sequence: CDR1 SGHRS, CDR2 YFSETQ. This chain's CDR3 is CASSDQGVGTEAFF. CDR3 sequence (DNA): TGCGCCAGCAGCGATCAGGGGGTGGGCACTGAAGCTTTCTTT.

The CDR3 region is CASSFSEYEQYF. The CDR3 nucleotides are TGTGCCAGCAGCTTTAGTGAGTACGAGCAGTACTTC. The V call is TRBV7-8, the J call TRBJ2-7, with D uncertain. The CDR3 spans 12 residues. With 3 bases removed from V and 4 bases from J, the gap between germline ends came to 7 bases. In germline, CDR1 is SGHVS, CDR2 FQNEAQ.

The V and J genes are TRBV6-5 and TRBJ1-2; TRBD1 is a possible D gene (6 bases). Trimming took 7 bases from V and 4 from J, leaving 13 bases between them. Germline V lookup: CDR1 MNHEY, CDR2 SVGAGI. The CDR3 runs to 13 residues. The DNA of the CDR3 is TGTGCCAGCACCCGGGGGGGCGGCTATGGCTACACCTTC. Encoded protein: CASTRGGGYGYTF.

The J gene is TRBJ2-3, the V gene TRBV19; D unresolved. The V gene's germline CDR1 is LNHDA and CDR2 SQIVND (reference sequence). This CDR3 is built from 15 residues. V was trimmed by 2 bases and J by 6 bases, leaving 15 bases between them. The CDR3 loop is CASSISPTGSDTQYF. CDR3 coding DNA: TGTGCCAGTAGTATATCCCCCACCGGGTCCGATACGCAGTATTTT.

The chain links TRBV28 to TRBJ1-1; 7 bases are shared with TRBD1. V shed 4 bases and J 5 bases; nucleotides not matched to a gene: 13. Looked up from germline, CDR1 is MDHEN and CDR2 is SYDVKM. This CDR3 has 16 residues. CDR3 DNA sequence: TGTGCCAGCAGTTCCCCCCGCGAGGGGGCGAGAACTGAAGCTTTCTTT. As protein: CASSSPREGARTEAFF.

In its sample, this clone was seen once. The CDR3 region is CASSLAGREEETQYF. CDR3 sequence (DNA): TGCGCCAGCAGCTTGGCGGGGCGGGAGGAAGAGACCCAGTACTTC. V and J are TRBV5-1 and TRBJ2-5, with 8 bases aligning to TRBD2. The CDR3 is 15 amino acids. Germline V gene lookup returns CDR1 SGHRS and CDR2 YFSETQ. The ends lost 0 bases at V and 3 bases at J; junction bases unmatched: 4. Complete variable domain (other parts from reference TRBV5-1 and TRBJ2-5): KAGVTQTPRYLIKTRGQQVTLSCSPISGHRSVSWYQQTPGQGLQFLFEYFSETQRNKGNFPGRFSGRQFSNSRSEMNVSTLELGDSALYLCASSLAGREEETQYFGPGTRLLVL.

The chain employs TRBV6-7 and TRBJ2-4; the D call may be TRBD1 or TRBD2 (5 bases each). TRBV6-7 belongs to the ORF category, with a function that is uncertain. V lost 0 bases and J lost 0, with 15 bases in between. This CDR3 is 18 amino acids long. The CDR3 here is CASSYSQGPRLAKNIQYF. In nucleotides, the CDR3 is TGTGCCAGCAGTTACTCCCAGGGACCAAGACTAGCCAAAAACATTCAGTACTTC.

V is TRBV5-1 and J is TRBJ2-3; 7 nucleotides align to TRBD2. Germline V gives CDR1 SGHRS, CDR2 YFSETQ. This CDR3 is 15 amino acids long. Trimming took 7 bases from V and 5 from J; bases not matched to a gene: 13. The CDR3, as DNA: TGCGCCAGCGATCTGGGTGGGAGGGCAGGAGATACGCAGTATTTT. Translating gives CASDLGGRAGDTQYF. Drawing the rest from reference TRBV5-1 and TRBJ2-3, the complete variable domain is KAGVTQTPRYLIKTRGQQVTLSCSPISGHRSVSWYQQTPGQGLQFLFEYFSETQRNKGNFPGRFSGRQFSNSRSEMNVSTLELGDSALYLCASDLGGRAGDTQYFGPGTRLTVL.

The CDR3 nucleotides are TGTGCCAGCAGCTGGGGGACTGAAGCTTTCTTT. This translates into CASSWGTEAFF. The rearrangement uses TRBV28 and TRBJ1-1, with D perhaps matching TRBD1 (5 bases). The CDR3 contains 11 residues. From germline, CDR1 is MDHEN and CDR2 SYDVKM. Trimming removed 6 bases at V and 5 bases at J, with 7 bases between.

V gene TRBV7-9 combines with J gene TRBJ2-3; the D is unclear. This CDR3 contains 16 residues. Trimming stripped 1 base from V and 2 bases from J, with 13 bases between. Germline V gene sequence: CDR1 SEHNR, CDR2 FQNEAQ (reference sequence). The CDR3 region is CASSLGSSPYTDTQYF. DNA of the CDR3: TGTGCCAGCAGCTTAGGGTCCTCCCCGTACACAGATACGCAGTATTTT. Full variable domain (outside the CDR3, taken from reference TRBV7-9 and TRBJ2-3): DTGVSQNPRHKITKRGQNVTFRCDPISEHNRLYWYRQTLGQGPEFLTYFQNEAQLEKSRLLSDRFSAERPKGSFSTLEIQRTEQGDSAMYLCASSLGSSPYTDTQYFGPGTRLTVL.

The chain employs TRBV10-1 and TRBJ2-7; D is possibly TRBD2 (6 bases). This CDR3 is built from 15 residues. Germline values: CDR1 WNHNN, CDR2 SYGVQD (reference sequence). V gave up 0 bases and J gave up 2 bases, with 11 bases separating them. The CDR3 region has the DNA TGCGCCAGCAGTGAGTCGAGGGAGGCGACCTACGAGCAGTACTTC. It is translated as CASSESREATYEQYF.

The genes are TRBV7-2 and TRBJ2-1, with D unclear. Germline V gene lookup returns CDR1 SGHTA and CDR2 FQGNSA. V was clipped by 0 bases and J by 0 bases, with 3 bases between them. The CDR3 totals 14 residues. CDR3 amino acids: CASSLASSYNEQFF. Written as DNA, the CDR3 is TGTGCCAGCAGCTTAGCGAGCTCCTACAATGAGCAGTTCTTC.

The rearrangement links TRBV30 to TRBJ1-3, with 8 nucleotides matching TRBD1. Germline V gene data show CDR1 as GTSNPN and CDR2 as SVGIG (reference sequence). J lost 0 bases, V lost 5 bases, and 3 bases had no gene match. The CDR3 sequence is 14 residues long. The CDR3 is CAWDRGTSGNTIYF. CDR3 bases: TGTGCCTGGGACAGGGGTACCTCTGGAAACACCATATATTTT.

Concerning this clone itself: Likely a read error: the CDR3 ends without its conserved phenylalanine or tryptophan. The DNA is left out, because the CDR3 cannot be placed on it with certainty; the CDR3 is given as TCRdb lists it. The chain couples TRBV10-2 to TRBJ1-2. In germline, CDR1 is WSHSY, CDR2 SAAADI. The CDR3 comprises 9 residues, both ends counted. CDR3 loop: CASSESLGP.